These T cell receptor beta chains were read from a single sample in a study of T cell clones after liver transplantation. Generated by immunoSEQ multiplex PCR, the TCRdb table keeps only in-frame clones and is missing some. The table has nearly 55,000 clones, roughly 80% seen once. Specimen: CD4+ T cells from blood, collected before liver transplant. The receptors originated from a human donor who received a liver transplant. CDR3s include the opening cysteine and the closing phenylalanine or tryptophan. D genes are given only for firm matches. The size field is filled for only some rows; it gives once, few, many or a size class.

>TRBV30|.|13|.|TRBJ1-3
TGTGCCTGGAGTGTTGGTGCATGGGACACCATATATTTT
CAWSVGAWDTIYF
>TRBV2|.|14|.|TRBJ1-3
TGTGCCAGCGACCACGGCGTCTCTGGAAACACCATATATTTT
CASDHGVSGNTIYF
>TRBV6-4|.|17|.|TRBJ1-1
TGTGCCAGCACCTCTCCTCCCTACGCACAAATGAACACTGAAGCTTTCTTT
CASTSPPYAQMNTEAFF
>TRBV4-2|.|13|.|TRBJ2-3
TGTGCCAGCAGCCGGACAGAATGGGATACGCAGTATTTT
CASSRTEWDTQYF
>TRBV4-1|TRBD2|18|.|TRBJ2-5
TGCGCCAGCAGCCAAGAAAGTAAGCGGGAGGGTTTTCAAGAGACCCAGTACTTC
CASSQESKREGFQETQYF
>TRBV7-3|TRBD1|15|.|TRBJ2-1
TGTGCCAGCAGCGCCGAATGGACAGGGGGGAATGAGCAGTTCTTC
CASSAEWTGGNEQFF
>TRBV28|TRBD1|16|.|TRBJ2-3
TGTGCCAGCAGTTTCCCGGACAGGCGCCCAGGGGATACGCAGTATTTT
CASSFPDRRPGDTQYF
>TRBV5-1|TRBD2|15|.|TRBJ2-4
TGCGCCAGCAGTAGGACTAGCGGACAGGTGAACATTCAGTACTTC
CASSRTSGQVNIQYF
>TRBV5-1|TRBD1|15|once|TRBJ1-2
TGCGCCAGCAGCACCGGGACAGGGGGATCCTATGGCTACACCTTC
CASSTGTGGSYGYTF
>TRBV4-3|.|14|few|TRBJ1-2
TGCGCCAGCAGCCAAGTGTCAGGGGTGGGTGGCTACACCTTC
CASSQVSGVGGYTF
>TRBV29-1|.|14|.|TRBJ1-5
TGCAGCGTAAAGACAGGCTCATCCAATCAGCCCCAGCATTTT
CSVKTGSSNQPQHF
>TRBV11-3|TRBD2|16|.|TRBJ2-7
TGTGCCAGCAGCTTGGCAAGCGGGAGTCACTCCTACGAGCAGTACTTC
CASSLASGSHSYEQYF
>TRBV5-1|TRBD2|13|.|TRBJ2-1
TGCGCCAGCAGCTCCGCGGGAGCCAGAGAGCAGTTCTTC
CASSSAGAREQFF
>TRBV27|.|13|few|TRBJ1-5
TGTGCCAGCAGTTTTGGCCAGGGACAGCCCCAGCATTTT
CASSFGQGQPQHF
>TRBV28|.|11|.|TRBJ1-1
TGTGCCAGCAGGTATGAAACTGAAGCTTTCTTT
CASRYETEAFF
>TRBV19|.|13|.|TRBJ2-7
TGTGCCAGTAGCAGGGGACCAGCCTACGAGCAGTACTTC
CASSRGPAYEQYF
>TRBV27|.|16|once|TRBJ1-5
TGTGCCAGCAGTCAAGGACGGAACTGGGGCAATCAGCCCCAGCATTTT
CASSQGRNWGNQPQHF
>TRBV7-9|.|13|.|TRBJ2-2
TGTGCCAGCAGCGAAAAGGGTGTTGGGGAGCTGTTTTTT
CASSEKGVGELFF
>TRBV11-3|.|13|.|TRBJ1-1
TGTGCCAGCAGCTCGTCCCGGGGGGGTGAAGCTTTCTTT
CASSSSRGGEAFF
>TRBV19|.|15|.|TRBJ1-5
TGTGCCAGTAGAGGGGGTCCCGGGAGCAATCAGCCCCAGCATTTT
CASRGGPGSNQPQHF
>TRBV4-2|.|17|.|TRBJ1-6
TGTGCCAGCAGCCAAGAGGTGGGGGATCCGTATAATTCACCCCTCCACTTT
CASSQEVGDPYNSPLHF
>TRBV9|TRBD2|15|few|TRBJ2-1
TGTGCCAGCAGCAAACTAGCGGGCGTCAACAATGAGCAGTTCTTC
CASSKLAGVNNEQFF
>TRBV7-9|.|15|.|TRBJ2-2
TGTGCCAGCCAAGCTCCGAGACAAAACACCGGGGAGCTGTTTTTT
CASQAPRQNTGELFF
>TRBV10-3|TRBD1|13|once|TRBJ1-5
TGTGCCAGGGGGGACAGGACGAATCAGCCCCAGCATTTT
CARGDRTNQPQHF
>TRBV4-3|.|15|few|TRBJ2-1
TGCGCCAGCAGCCAAGTGGGGGGGGCCGGGGGTGAGCAGTTCTTC
CASSQVGGAGGEQFF
>TRBV2|.|12|.|TRBJ2-5
TGTGCCAGCACCACACGCGGAGAGACCCAGTACTTC
CASTTRGETQYF
>TRBV5-1|.|13|.|TRBJ1-2
TGCGCCAGCAGGGACGTATCTAACTATGGCTACACCTTC
CASRDVSNYGYTF
>TRBV7-9|.|15|.|TRBJ1-2
TGTGCCAGCAGCGGAAACAGGGTGGGAGCCTATGGCTACACCTTC
CASSGNRVGAYGYTF